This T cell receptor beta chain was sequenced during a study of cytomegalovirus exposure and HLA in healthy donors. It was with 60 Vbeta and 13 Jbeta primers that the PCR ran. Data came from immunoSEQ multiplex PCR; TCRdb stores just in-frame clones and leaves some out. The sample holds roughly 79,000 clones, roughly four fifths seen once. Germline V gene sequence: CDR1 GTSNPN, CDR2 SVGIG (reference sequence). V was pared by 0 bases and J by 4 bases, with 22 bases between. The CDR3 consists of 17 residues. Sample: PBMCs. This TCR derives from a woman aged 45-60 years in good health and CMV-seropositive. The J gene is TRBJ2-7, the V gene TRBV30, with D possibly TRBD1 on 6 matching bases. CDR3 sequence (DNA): TGTGCCTGGAGTGTAAACCTCTTCCGGGACAAACCTTACGAGCAGTACTTC. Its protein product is CAWSVNLFRDKPYEQYF.